The 20 T cell receptor beta chains in this list originate from one sample, sequenced in a study of vaccination and CD4 T cells after COVID-19. Antigen specificity for these receptors is unknown. The treatment denotes: approximately 9-day PBMC culture with coronavirus spike peptide pools or control peptides (ViraFEST assay). The collection of CD4+ T cells from the unexposed donor took place before the COVID-19 pandemic (2011-2018). The Oncomine TCR Beta short-read assay was applied to DNA of cultured CD4+ T cells. TCRdb reanalysed the PCR reads using MiXCR and keeps one entry per CDR3 protein. The table shows about 2,300 distinct CDR3 sequences, with about 20% occurring only once. The source material was CD4+ T cells from blood, cultured in vitro. Receptor source: a human donor in good health.

The chain employs TRBV2 and TRBJ2-1; a weak D match, TRBD1 (5 bases). CDR1 is SNHLY and CDR2 is FYNNEI in the germline V gene. The CDR3 consists of 12 residues. Trimming stripped 6 bases from V and 9 bases from J, with 12 bases between. CDR3 sequence (DNA): TGTGCCAGCAGAACCAGGGTCCGTGAGCAGTTCTTC. As protein: CASRTRVREQFF.

This clonotype has a handful of counts. The V gene is TRBV7-2, the J gene TRBJ1-1; 7 bases fit TRBD1. The junction had 7 bases not matched to a gene; V was cut back by 5 bases and J by 4 bases. The CDR3 contains 14 residues. Per the germline V gene, CDR1 is SGHTA and CDR2 is FQGNSA. CDR3 amino acids: CASSDGGGFTEAFF. The CDR3 bases are TGTGCCAGCAGCGATGGAGGGGGCTTCACTGAAGCTTTCTTT.

The rearrangement links TRBV19 to TRBJ2-7; TRBD2 matches at 9 bases. The trim removed 7 bases at V and 1 base at J, leaving 5 bases unmatched. This CDR3 has 14 residues. Germline CDR1 reads LNHDA; CDR2 reads SQIVND (reference sequence). CDR3 amino acids: CASKPGLASYEQYF. The CDR3, as DNA: TGTGCCAGTAAACCGGGACTAGCTTCCTACGAGCAGTACTTC.

This chain joins TRBV5-4 and TRBJ2-5; tentatively, D is TRBD1 (5 bases). Trimming stripped 2 bases from V and 5 bases from J, with 16 bases between. Germline assignment: CDR1 SGHNT and CDR2 YYREEE (reference sequence). CDR3 length: 15 residues. This chain's CDR3 is CASSLSQGRSETQYF. The CDR3 DNA reads as TGTGCCAGCAGCTTAAGCCAGGGTCGATCGGAGACCCAGTACTTC.

This clonotype occurred a few times. Here the CDR3 reads CASSFGIGTASYEQYF. DNA of the CDR3: TGTGCCAGCAGCTTTGGAATTGGGACAGCCTCCTACGAGCAGTACTTC. V is TRBV7-2 and J is TRBJ2-7; 7 nucleotides align to TRBD1. The J segment lost 0 bases and the V segment lost 3 bases, leaving 8 bases of the junction unmatched. The CDR3 extends over 16 amino acids. Germline V gene sequence: CDR1 SGHTA, CDR2 FQGNSA.

This clonotype has a handful of counts. CDR3 amino acids: CASSRGSGELFF. The CDR3 DNA reads TGTGCCAGCAGTCGGGGATCCGGGGAGCTGTTTTTT. This chain connects TRBV6-1 to TRBJ2-2, with D possibly matching TRBD2 (5 bases). Trimming removed 5 bases at V and 6 bases at J, with 7 bases between. Per the germline V gene, CDR1 is MNHNS and CDR2 is SASEGT. The CDR3 runs 12 residues.

The genes are TRBV2 and TRBJ1-2; D uncertain. V lost 4 bases, J lost 8 bases, and 14 bases lay in between. The CDR3 is 13 residues long. CDR1 is SNHLY, CDR2 FYNNEI, per germline. The CDR3 sequence: CASSVRSLEGYTF. In nucleotides, the CDR3 is TGTGCCAGCAGTGTTCGGTCGCTCGAAGGCTACACCTTC.

On this clonotype itself: With a much larger clone just one base away, this may be a read error. The V and J genes are TRBV6-5 and TRBJ2-2; no clear D. Per germline, CDR1 MNHEY and CDR2 SVGAGI. This CDR3 region has 15 residues. For the CDR3, the DNA is TGTGCCGGCAGTTACACCCGACCGAACACCGGGGAGCTGTTTTTT. Translating it yields CAGSYTRPNTGELFF.

This chain links TRBV2 with TRBJ2-3; TRBD2 agrees at 10 bases. The CDR3 totals 15 residues. The V gene's germline CDR1 is SNHLY and CDR2 FYNNEI. Trimming at V came to 3 bases and at J to 4 bases, leaving 4 bases not matched to a gene. In nucleotides, the CDR3 is TGTGCCAGCAGTGAGGGTCTAGCGGGAGCAGATACGCAGTATTTT. It translates to CASSEGLAGADTQYF.

With regard to this clonotype: Since a much larger clone is just one base distant, this may be a read error. CDR3: CASSLGVGYSNQPRHF. The CDR3 DNA reads TGTGCCAGCAGCTTGGGGGTCGGGTATAGCAATCAGCCCCGGCATTTT. This sequence joins TRBV7-2 and TRBJ1-5, with a tentative D call TRBD1 (5 bases). This CDR3 contains 16 residues. Germline lookup yields CDR1 SGHTA and CDR2 FQGNSA.

The V call is TRBV2, the J call TRBJ1-2; 7 bases are a match to TRBD1. Germline CDR1 SNHLY, CDR2 FYNNEI. V shed 4 bases, J shed 4 bases, and the junction held 3 bases outside the gene matches. CDR3 length: 13 amino acids. CDR3 DNA sequence: TGTGCCAGCAGTGGACAGGGTGTCTATGGCTACACCTTC. This gives the protein CASSGQGVYGYTF.

The chain uses TRBV2 and TRBJ1-4; D is unclear. Trimming took off 10 bases at V and 4 bases at J, with 10 bases between the two ends. The CDR3 runs to 12 residues. Per the germline V gene, CDR1 is SNHLY and CDR2 is FYNNEI. CDR3 sequence: CATQPYNEKLFF. The DNA of the CDR3 is TGTGCCACACAGCCCTATAATGAAAAACTGTTTTTT.

The sample holds a few counts of this clonotype. The chain uses TRBV7-3 and TRBJ2-1; TRBD2 is a possible D gene (5 bases). Trimming removed 5 bases from V and 6 bases from J, with 20 bases in between. The CDR3 runs to 16 residues. Germline CDR1 reads SGHTA; CDR2 reads FQGTGA. The CDR3 here is CASSLVGKWTPNEQFF. The CDR3 DNA reads TGTGCCAGCAGCCTCGTAGGCAAGTGGACTCCCAATGAGCAGTTCTTC.

This chain links TRBV14 with TRBJ2-7, with no clear D. The V and J ends lost 4 bases and 2 bases respectively, with 9 bases between them. Germline V gene lookup returns CDR1 SGHDN and CDR2 FVKESK. The CDR3 sequence is 13 residues long. As DNA, the CDR3 is TGTGCCAGCAGCCGTGCAGACGCCTACGAGCAGTACTTC. It yields the protein CASSRADAYEQYF. Combining the CDR3 with reference TRBV14 and TRBJ2-7 gives the whole variable domain EAGVTQFPSHSVIEKGQTVTLRCDPISGHDNLYWYRRVMGKEIKFLLHFVKESKQDESGMPNNRFLAERTGGTYSTLKVQPAELEDSGVYFCASSRADAYEQYFGPGTRLTVT.

The gene calls are TRBV7-2 and TRBJ1-1; D is possibly TRBD1 (5 bases). The CDR3 loop spans 13 amino acids. Deletions cut 4 bases from V and 7 bases from J, with 13 bases between. Germline loops: CDR1 SGHTA, CDR2 FQGNSA. The CDR3 sequence: CASSSQGEFEAFF. Here the CDR3 DNA reads TGTGCCAGCAGCTCCCAAGGGGAGTTTGAAGCTTTCTTT.

This clonotype has a handful of counts. The chain uses TRBV5-6 and TRBJ2-4; TRBD1 might be the D (5 bases). Germline V gene lookup returns CDR1 SGHDT and CDR2 YYEEEE. The V and J ends lost 2 bases and 6 bases respectively, with 9 bases between them. CDR3 length: 13 amino acids. The DNA of the CDR3 is TGTGCCAGCAGCTTAGGACATCTAAACATTCAGTACTTC. Amino acid sequence: CASSLGHLNIQYF. Supplemented by reference TRBV5-6 and TRBJ2-4, the full variable domain reads DAGVTQSPTHLIKTRGQQVTLRCSPKSGHDTVSWYQQALGQGPQFIFQYYEEEERQRGNFPDRFSGHQFPNYSSELNVNALLLGDSALYLCASSLGHLNIQYFGAGTRLSVL.

The chain combines TRBV19 with TRBJ2-1; 11 bases fit TRBD2. Germline CDR1 is LNHDA and CDR2 is SQIVND (reference sequence). J lost 4 bases, V lost 8 bases, and 4 bases had no gene match. The CDR3 is made up of 14 amino acids. CDR3 DNA sequence: TGTGCCAGTGCGAGACTAGCGGGATACAATGAGCAGTTCTTC. This encodes CASARLAGYNEQFF.

This clonotype was seen more than once but under ten times. The gene calls are TRBV5-4 and TRBJ2-3; D call uncertain. Germline V gene data show CDR1 as SGHNT and CDR2 as YYREEE (reference sequence). The CDR3 spans 15 residues. V dropped 2 bases and J dropped 0 bases, with 10 bases sitting between them. CDR3 bases: TGTGCCAGCAGCTTTTCGCAGAGAAGCACAGATACGCAGTATTTT. This gives the protein CASSFSQRSTDTQYF. The whole variable domain, filled in from reference TRBV5-4 and TRBJ2-3, reads ETGVTQSPTHLIKTRGQQVTLRCSSQSGHNTVSWYQQALGQGPQFIFQYYREEENGRGNFPPRFSGLQFPNYSSELNVNALELDDSALYLCASSFSQRSTDTQYFGPGTRLTVL.

The CDR3 protein is CASSSYLQGFGQYF. Here the CDR3 DNA reads TGTGCCAGCAGTTCCTACCTACAGGGGTTCGGGCAGTACTTC. This chain connects TRBV27 to TRBJ2-7; TRBD1 matches 7 bases. This CDR3 comprises 14 residues. Germline CDR1 reads MNHEY; CDR2 reads SMNVEV (reference sequence). V gave up 4 bases and J gave up 9 bases; unmatched junction bases: 12.

This clonotype was observed a few times. CDR3 in amino acids: CASSQGTGTVDTQYF. CDR3 sequence (DNA): TGTGCCAGCAGCCAAGGGACAGGGACGGTAGATACGCAGTATTTT. The chain joins TRBV7-7 to TRBJ2-3; TRBD1 matches 9 bases. Germline trimming cut 5 bases from V and 5 bases from J; bases unmatched to any gene: 8. CDR3 length: 15 residues. Germline loops: CDR1 SSHAT, CDR2 FNYEAQ (reference sequence).